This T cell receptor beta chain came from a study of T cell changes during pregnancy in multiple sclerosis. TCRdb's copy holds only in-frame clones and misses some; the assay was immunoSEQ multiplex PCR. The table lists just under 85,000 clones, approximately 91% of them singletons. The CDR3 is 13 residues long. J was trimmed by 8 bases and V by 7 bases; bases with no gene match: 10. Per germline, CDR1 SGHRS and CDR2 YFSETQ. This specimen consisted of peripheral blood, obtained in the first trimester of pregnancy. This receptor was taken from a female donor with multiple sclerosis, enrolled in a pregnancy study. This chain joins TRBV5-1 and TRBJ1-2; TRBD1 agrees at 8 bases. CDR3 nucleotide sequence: TGCGCCAGCGAACCAGGGGGCGGACGAGGCTACACCTTC. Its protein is CASEPGGGRGYTF. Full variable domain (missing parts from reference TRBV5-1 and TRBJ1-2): KAGVTQTPRYLIKTRGQQVTLSCSPISGHRSVSWYQQTPGQGLQFLFEYFSETQRNKGNFPGRFSGRQFSNSRSEMNVSTLELGDSALYLCASEPGGGRGYTFGSGTRLTVV.